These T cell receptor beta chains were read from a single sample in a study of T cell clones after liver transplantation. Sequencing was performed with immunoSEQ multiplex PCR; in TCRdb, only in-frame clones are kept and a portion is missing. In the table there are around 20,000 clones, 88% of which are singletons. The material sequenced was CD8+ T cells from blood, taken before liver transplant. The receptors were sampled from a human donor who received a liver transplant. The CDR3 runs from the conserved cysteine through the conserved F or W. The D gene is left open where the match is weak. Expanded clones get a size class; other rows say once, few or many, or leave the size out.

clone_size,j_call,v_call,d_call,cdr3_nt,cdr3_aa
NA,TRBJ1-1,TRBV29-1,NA,TGCAGCGTTGACGATCTGGACAGTCTGAACACTGAAGCTTTCTTT,CSVDDLDSLNTEAFF
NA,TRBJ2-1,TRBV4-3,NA,TGCGCCAGCAGCCTTTCCCGTGGCTCCTACAATGAGCAGTTCTTC,CASSLSRGSYNEQFF
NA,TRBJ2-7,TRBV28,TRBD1,TGTGCCAGCAGTTTTGGTCCCCACAGGGGAGTCCTTTCCTACGAGCAGTACTTC,CASSFGPHRGVLSYEQYF
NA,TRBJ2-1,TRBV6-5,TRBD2,TGTGCCAGCAGTTACTCGGTCGGGGGGAATGAGCAGTTCTTC,CASSYSVGGNEQFF
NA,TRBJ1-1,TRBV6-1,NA,TGTGCCAGCTCCCCGGGGCTAGTAAAGACTGAAGCTTTCTTT,CASSPGLVKTEAFF
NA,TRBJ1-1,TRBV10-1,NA,TGCGCCAGCAGTGACCACCACGGGAACACTGAAGCTTTCTTT,CASSDHHGNTEAFF
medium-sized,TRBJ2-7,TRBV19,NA,TGTGCCAGTAGTTACACTTTTACCTACGAGCAGTACTTC,CASSYTFTYEQYF
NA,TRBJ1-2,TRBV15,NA,TGTGCCACCAGCAGAGGGACGAGTGGGGTCAACTATGGCTACACCTTC,CATSRGTSGVNYGYTF
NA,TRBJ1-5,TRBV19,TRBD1,TGTGCCAGTAGTTTACAGGGGACTCAGCCCCAGCATTTT,CASSLQGTQPQHF
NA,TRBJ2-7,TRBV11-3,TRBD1,TGTGCCAGCAGCCTAGGGGGCTTCGAGCAGTACTTC,CASSLGGFEQYF
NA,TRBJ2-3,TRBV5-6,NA,TGTGCCAGCAGCTTGTCACTACGAGATACGCAGTATTTT,CASSLSLRDTQYF
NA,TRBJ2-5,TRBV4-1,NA,TGCGCCAGCAGCCAAGTTTCCGGGGAAGAGACCCAGTACTTC,CASSQVSGEETQYF
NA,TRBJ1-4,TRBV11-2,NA,TGTGCCAGCAGCTTACGGGAAAAACTGTTTTTT,CASSLREKLFF
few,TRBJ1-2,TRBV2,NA,TGTGCCAGCAGTGGAGAAGACGGGTACTATGGCTACACCTTC,CASSGEDGYYGYTF
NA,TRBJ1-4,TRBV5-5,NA,TGTGCCAGCAGCCTGCTTTGGGGGACTGCAACTAATGAAAAACTGTTTTTT,CASSLLWGTATNEKLFF
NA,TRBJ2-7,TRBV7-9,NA,TGTGCCAGCAGCTTAGTAGGCGACGAGCAGTACTTC,CASSLVGDEQYF
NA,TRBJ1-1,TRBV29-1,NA,TGCAGCGTTGGGGAGTTGGGGGTGAATTTCTTT,CSVGELGVNFF
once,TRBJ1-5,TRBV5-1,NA,TGCGCCAGCAGCCCGGAGGGGATGGGCAATCAGCCCCAGCATTTT,CASSPEGMGNQPQHF
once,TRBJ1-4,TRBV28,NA,TGTGCCAGCACCGAGGGGGTTGCAACTAATGAAAAACTGTTTTTT,CASTEGVATNEKLFF
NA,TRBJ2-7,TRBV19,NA,TGTGCCAGTAGTATAGGGCAGGGTTACGACGAGCAGTACTTC,CASSIGQGYDEQYF
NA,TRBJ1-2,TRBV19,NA,TGTGCCAGTAGTCCCTCCCCTGGGTCATTCTATGGCTACACCTTC,CASSPSPGSFYGYTF
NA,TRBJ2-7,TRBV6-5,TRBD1,TGTGCCAGCAGTTCCTCTGGGACAGTTAGAATGGAGGAGCAGTACTTC,CASSSSGTVRMEEQYF
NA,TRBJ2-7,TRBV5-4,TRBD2,TGTGCCAGCAGCTCCGGACTAGCGGGATCTGGAGAGCAGTACTTC,CASSSGLAGSGEQYF
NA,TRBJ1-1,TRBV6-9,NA,TGTGCCAGCAGTTACATGAACACTGAAGCTTTCTTT,CASSYMNTEAFF
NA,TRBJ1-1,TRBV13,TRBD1,TGTGCCAGCAGCCTAAATACAGGGGTTACTGAAGCTTTCTTT,CASSLNTGVTEAFF
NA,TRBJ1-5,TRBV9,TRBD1,TGTGCCAGCAGCCGGACAGGGGGCAATCAGCCCCAGCATTTT,CASSRTGGNQPQHF
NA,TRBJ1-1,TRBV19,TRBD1,TGTGCCAGTAGTTGGACAGGCGGGACAACTGAAGCTTTCTTT,CASSWTGGTTEAFF
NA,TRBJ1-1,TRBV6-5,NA,TGTGCCAGCAGTTACGTTTGGGGGCGAGGAGCTGAAGCTTTCTTT,CASSYVWGRGAEAFF
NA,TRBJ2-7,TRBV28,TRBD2,TGTGCCAGCACTATGGGGGGGGAGTCCTACGAGCAGTACTTC,CASTMGGESYEQYF
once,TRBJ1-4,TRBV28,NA,TGTGCCAGCAGCCCGGGGGCCCGGACTAATGAAAAACTGTTTTTT,CASSPGARTNEKLFF
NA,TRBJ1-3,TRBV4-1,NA,TGCGCCAGCAGCCAAGCGGCGGCTTCTGGAAACACCATATATTTT,CASSQAAASGNTIYF
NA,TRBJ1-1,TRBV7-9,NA,TGTGCCAGCCCCCGAGACCCGAACACTGAAGCTTTCTTT,CASPRDPNTEAFF
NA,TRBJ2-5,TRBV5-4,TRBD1,TGTGCCACCCTTGGTGACCCGGATGACAGGGGTGAGACCCAGTACTTC,CATLGDPDDRGETQYF
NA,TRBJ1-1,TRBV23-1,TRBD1,TGCGCCAGCAGTCTCCACAGGGGATGGGGTACTGAAGCTTTCTTT,CASSLHRGWGTEAFF
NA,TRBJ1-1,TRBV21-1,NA,TGTGCCAGCAGCAAGAACACTGAAGCTTTCTTT,CASSKNTEAFF
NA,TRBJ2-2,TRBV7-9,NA,TGTGCCAGCAGCTTAGTTCTTGGGGCCGGGGAGCTGTTTTTT,CASSLVLGAGELFF
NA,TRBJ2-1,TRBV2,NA,TGTGCCAGCAGTGACCAGAACAATGAGCAGTTCTTC,CASSDQNNEQFF
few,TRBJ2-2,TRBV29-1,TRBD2,TGCAGCGTTGAACTCGCGGGAGGATACACCGGGGAGCTGTTTTTT,CSVELAGGYTGELFF